This passage covers 17 T cell receptor beta chains from one sample sequenced in a study of immune cell composition in non-small cell lung cancer (dated by TCRdb to about 2017). Preparation of the library involved the immunoSEQ multiplex PCR assay. TCRdb limited this immuneACCESS table to in-frame rearrangements with V and J called. A share of clones is missing; checked studies link under half to unresolved V genes, and the rest is unexplained. In this sample the table shows around 6,100 clones, 75% to 80% of which occur a single time. The ten largest clones take up roughly 6% of the sample. Normal lung samples came from the same patient and consisted of non-adjacent lung tissue collected as far from the tumour as possible, at a distance of at least 3 cm. Sequencing used non-adjacent lung tissue. Source of these receptors: a human donor with non-small cell lung cancer.

This clone was recorded once. V and J are TRBV6-6 and TRBJ2-7; D gene ambiguous. V shed 5 bases and J shed 2 bases, with 10 bases lying between them. Germline V gene data show CDR1 as MNHNY and CDR2 as SVGAGI (reference sequence). The CDR3 is made up of 13 amino acids. CDR3 protein: CASSPGTTYEQYF. Written as DNA, the CDR3 is TGTGCCAGCAGTCCCGGAACTACCTACGAGCAGTACTTC.

This clone was seen once. The chain is built from TRBV30 and TRBJ2-7, with 9 bases matching TRBD1. Germline V gene lookup returns CDR1 GTSNPN and CDR2 SVGIG (reference sequence). With V trimmed by 5 bases and J by 3 bases, 2 bases remained unmatched. The CDR3 is 12 residues long. The CDR3 protein is CAWGTGIYEQYF. Written as DNA, the CDR3 is TGTGCCTGGGGGACAGGGATCTACGAGCAGTACTTC.

CDR3: CASSADRPGANVLTF. CDR3 DNA: TGTGCCAGCAGTGCCGACAGACCTGGGGCCAACGTCCTGACTTTC. The V call is TRBV2, the J call TRBJ2-6; D perhaps matches TRBD1 (5 bases). This CDR3 contains 15 residues. V lost 4 bases to trimming and J lost 2 bases, with 9 bases between them. Germline CDR1 and CDR2: SNHLY and FYNNEI.

The genes are TRBV10-3 and TRBJ1-1, with 7 bases matching TRBD1. The CDR3 loop spans 14 amino acids. V lost 3 bases to trimming and J lost 5 bases; unmatched junction nucleotides: 6. CDR1 ENHRY and CDR2 SYGVKD come from the germline V gene. CDR3 coding DNA: TGTGCCATCAGTGAAGAGGGGGCGGGGACTGAAGCTTTCTTT. It encodes CAISEEGAGTEAFF.

The rearrangement uses TRBV5-8 and TRBJ1-5; D remains unclear. Germline CDR1 and CDR2: SGHTS and YDEGEE. The ends were cut back, 1 base at V and 4 bases at J, with 3 bases in the middle. This CDR3 comprises 12 residues. The CDR3 protein is CASSLLNQPQHF. CDR3 sequence (DNA): TGTGCCAGCAGCTTGTTAAATCAGCCCCAGCATTTT.

The chain combines TRBV12-5 with TRBJ2-1, with TRBD2 matching 10 bases. V lost 7 bases, J lost 9 bases, and 12 bases stayed unmatched. The CDR3 runs 15 residues. From germline, CDR1 is LGHNT and CDR2 FRNRAP. This CDR3 is CASVGPLAGASEQFF. Written as DNA, the CDR3 is TGTGCTAGTGTGGGCCCCCTAGCGGGAGCGAGTGAGCAGTTCTTC.

This chain connects TRBV28 to TRBJ2-5; the match to TRBD1 covers 9 bases. Germline V gene data show CDR1 as MDHEN and CDR2 as SYDVKM. The CDR3 runs 14 residues. V lost 4 bases and J lost 5; bases outside the gene matches: 5. CDR3 in amino acids: CASSSRTGAETQYF. The CDR3 DNA reads TGTGCCAGCAGTTCCCGGACAGGGGCCGAGACCCAGTACTTC.

This clone showed up just a few times. This rearrangement joins TRBV6-1 to TRBJ1-1; no firm D call. The CDR3 covers 14 residues. Deletions cut 10 bases from V and 0 bases from J, with 15 bases between. The germline V gene encodes CDR1 MNHNS and CDR2 SASEGT. The CDR3 spells CATCRVTMNTEAFF. The CDR3 DNA is TGTGCCACCTGTCGGGTCACGATGAACACTGAAGCTTTCTTT.

V usage is TRBV5-1 and J usage is TRBJ2-6; TRBD1 is a possible D gene (6 bases). The germline CDR1 and CDR2 sequences are SGHRS and YFSETQ. This CDR3 is 18 amino acids long. Trimming pared 2 bases from V and 0 bases from J, leaving 15 bases between. As DNA, the CDR3 is TGCGCCAGCAGCTTCCAGACAGGTGTGGCCTCTGGGGCCAACGTCCTGACTTTC. Encoded protein: CASSFQTGVASGANVLTF.

The genes are TRBV6-1 and TRBJ2-7, with a tentative D call TRBD2 (6 bases). Germline V gene lookup returns CDR1 MNHNS and CDR2 SASEGT. The CDR3 totals 15 residues. V lost 1 base, J lost 4 bases, and 14 bases lay in between. The CDR3 spells CASSEGAGPVYEQYF. The CDR3, as DNA: TGTGCCAGCAGTGAAGGGGCGGGGCCCGTGTACGAGCAGTACTTC.

This clone occurred a few times. The genes are TRBV6-1 and TRBJ2-5; tentatively, D is TRBD2 (5 bases). The CDR3 sequence is 15 residues long. In germline, CDR1 is MNHNS, CDR2 SASEGT. The V end was cut by 8 bases, the J end by 2 bases, with 18 bases between. In DNA form, the CDR3 reads TGTGCCAGCGGCTACCGGGAATTAGGGCAAGAGACCCAGTACTTC. Its protein product is CASGYRELGQETQYF.

The V call is TRBV4-1, the J call TRBJ1-2, with D hard to call. Germline assignment: CDR1 MGHRA and CDR2 YSYEKL. This CDR3 spans 12 amino acids. Deletions cut 1 base from V and 5 bases from J, with 5 bases between. The CDR3 reads CASSQVDYGYTF. CDR3 bases: TGCGCCAGCAGCCAAGTAGATTATGGCTACACCTTC.

This clone showed up just once. The chain joins TRBV6-1 to TRBJ1-5; a weak D match, TRBD1 (6 bases). The length of the CDR3 is 17 residues. V lost 2 bases and J lost 3, with 17 bases in between. Germline-derived CDR1 and CDR2 are MNHNS and SASEGT. Written as DNA, the CDR3 is TGTGCCAGCAGTGAAAAAGGGGGGGGTAATACCAATCAGCCCCAGCATTTT. This translates into CASSEKGGGNTNQPQHF.

The chain couples TRBV5-5 to TRBJ1-5; D is undetermined. Trimming pared 0 bases from V and 3 bases from J, leaving 10 bases between. Germline CDR1 SGHKS, CDR2 YYEKEE (reference sequence). This CDR3 is built from 15 residues. The CDR3 here is CASSLAVSVNQPQHF. In DNA form, the CDR3 reads TGTGCCAGCAGCTTGGCCGTGTCAGTCAATCAGCCCCAGCATTTT. Based on the CDR3 plus reference TRBV5-5 and TRBJ1-5, the full variable domain is DAGVTQSPTHLIKTRGQQVTLRCSPISGHKSVSWYQQVLGQGPQFIFQYYEKEERGRGNFPDRFSARQFPNYSSELNVNALLLGDSALYLCASSLAVSVNQPQHFGDGTRLSIL.

The chain combines TRBV7-8 with TRBJ1-4; the D gene is possibly TRBD1 (5 bases). Trimming pared 5 bases from V and 5 bases from J, leaving 12 bases between. This CDR3 contains 14 residues. Germline-derived CDR1 and CDR2 are SGHVS and FQNEAQ. The CDR3 reads CASSTGGWNEKLFF. The CDR3 DNA sequence: TGTGCCAGCAGCACTGGGGGGTGGAATGAAAAACTGTTTTTT.

The J gene is TRBJ1-4, the V gene TRBV7-9; 9 bases match TRBD1. CDR3 length equals 15 residues. The germline V gene encodes CDR1 SEHNR and CDR2 FQNEAQ (reference sequence). J gave up 7 bases and V 2 bases, and 5 bases lay outside the gene matches. The CDR3: CASSLLGTGSEKLFF. The CDR3 DNA follows: TGTGCCAGCAGCTTATTGGGGACAGGGAGTGAAAAACTGTTTTTT.

The chain carries TRBV10-3 and TRBJ1-1, with D tentatively TRBD1 (6 bases). V lost 0 bases and J 8 bases, leaving 7 bases between the germline ends. This CDR3 comprises 12 residues. The V gene's germline CDR1 is ENHRY and CDR2 SYGVKD. CDR3 residues: CAISESGTEAFF. CDR3 DNA: TGTGCCATCAGTGAGTCCGGGACAGAAGCTTTCTTT.